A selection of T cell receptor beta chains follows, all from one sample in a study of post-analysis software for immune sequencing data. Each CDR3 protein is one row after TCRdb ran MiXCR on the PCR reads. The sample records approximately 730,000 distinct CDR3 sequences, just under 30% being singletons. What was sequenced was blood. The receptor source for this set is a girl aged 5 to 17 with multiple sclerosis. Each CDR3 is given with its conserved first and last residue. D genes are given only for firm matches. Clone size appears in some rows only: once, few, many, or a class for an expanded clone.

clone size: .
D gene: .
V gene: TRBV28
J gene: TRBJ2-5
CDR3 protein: CASNRDPTRETQYF
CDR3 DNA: TGTGCCAGCAATCGGGACCCCACAAGGGAGACCCAGTACTTC

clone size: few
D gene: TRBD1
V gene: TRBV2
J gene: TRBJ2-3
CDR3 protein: CASSYRGSTDTQYF
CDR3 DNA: TGTGCCAGCAGTTACAGGGGAAGCACAGATACGCAGTATTTT

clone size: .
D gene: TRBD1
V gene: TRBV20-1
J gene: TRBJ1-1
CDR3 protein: CSARDLTGAAEAFF
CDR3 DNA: TGCAGTGCTAGAGATCTAACAGGGGCGGCTGAAGCTTTCTTT

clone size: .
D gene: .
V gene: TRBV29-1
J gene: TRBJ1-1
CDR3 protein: CSVGRTVVNTEAFF
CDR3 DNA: TGCAGCGTGGGGCGGACGGTGGTGAACACTGAAGCTTTCTTT

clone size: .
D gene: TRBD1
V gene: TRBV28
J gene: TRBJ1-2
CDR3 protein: CASSPRGHPPYGYTF
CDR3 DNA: TGTGCCAGCAGTCCAAGGGGGCATCCCCCCTATGGCTACACCTTC

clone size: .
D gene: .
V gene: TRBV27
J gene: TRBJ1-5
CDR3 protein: CASSFGGASLGQPQHF
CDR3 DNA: TGTGCCAGCAGCTTCGGGGGAGCGTCTTTAGGTCAGCCCCAGCATTTT

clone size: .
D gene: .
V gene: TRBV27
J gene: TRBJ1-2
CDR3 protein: CASSGSGRLIHGYTF
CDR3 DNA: TGTGCCAGCAGCGGATCGGGACGGCTCATTCATGGCTACACCTTC

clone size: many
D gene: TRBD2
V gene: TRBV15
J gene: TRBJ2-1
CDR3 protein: CATSRNSGTSGSDEQFF
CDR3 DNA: TGTGCCACCAGCAGAAACTCCGGGACTAGCGGGAGTGATGAGCAGTTCTTC

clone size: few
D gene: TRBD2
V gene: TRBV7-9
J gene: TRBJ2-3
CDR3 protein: CASSFSGSVADTQYF
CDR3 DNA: TGTGCCAGCAGCTTTAGCGGGAGTGTGGCAGATACGCAGTATTTT

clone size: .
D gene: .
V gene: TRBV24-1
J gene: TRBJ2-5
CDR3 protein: CATSDSRNRVTQETQYF
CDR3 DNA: TGTGCCACCAGTGACTCTCGAAACAGGGTAACCCAAGAGACCCAGTACTTC

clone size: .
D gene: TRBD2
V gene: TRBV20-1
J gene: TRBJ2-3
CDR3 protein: CSARPLAGQGDTQYF
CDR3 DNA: TGCAGTGCTAGACCCCTAGCGGGGCAGGGAGATACGCAGTATTTT

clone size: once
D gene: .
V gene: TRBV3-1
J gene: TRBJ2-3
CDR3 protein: CASSQGWGDTQYF
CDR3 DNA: TGTGCCAGCAGCCAAGGATGGGGAGATACGCAGTATTTT

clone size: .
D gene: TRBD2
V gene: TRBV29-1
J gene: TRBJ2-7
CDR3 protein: CSVEEGGGEQYF
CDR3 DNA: TGCAGCGTTGAAGAAGGCGGGGGAGAACAGTACTTC

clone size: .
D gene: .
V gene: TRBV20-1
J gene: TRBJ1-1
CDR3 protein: CSAPRATEAFF
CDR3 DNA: TGCAGTGCTCCTAGGGCCACTGAAGCTTTCTTT

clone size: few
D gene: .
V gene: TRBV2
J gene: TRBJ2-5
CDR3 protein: CARGRGEIGSETQYF
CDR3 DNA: TGTGCCAGGGGGCGGGGCGAGATTGGATCGGAGACCCAGTACTTC

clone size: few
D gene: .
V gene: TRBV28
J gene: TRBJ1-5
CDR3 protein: CASKPGGGQPQHF
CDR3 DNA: TGTGCCAGCAAACCCGGAGGGGGTCAGCCCCAGCATTTT

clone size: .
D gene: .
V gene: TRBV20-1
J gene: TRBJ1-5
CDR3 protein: CSARRGRDNQPQHF
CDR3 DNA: TGCAGTGCCCGGCGGGGCCGGGACAATCAGCCCCAGCATTTT

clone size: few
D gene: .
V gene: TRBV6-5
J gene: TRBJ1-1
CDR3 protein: CASSYMRPPNTEAFF
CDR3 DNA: TGTGCCAGCAGTTACATGCGACCGCCGAACACTGAAGCTTTCTTT

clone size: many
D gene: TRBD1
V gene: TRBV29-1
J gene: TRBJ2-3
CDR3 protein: CSGTGGTDTQYF
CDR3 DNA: TGCAGCGGGACAGGGGGCACAGATACGCAGTATTTT

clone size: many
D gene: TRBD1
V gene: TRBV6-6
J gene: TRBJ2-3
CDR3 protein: CASSYSKGAPDTQYF
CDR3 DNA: TGTGCCAGCAGTTACTCGAAGGGGGCCCCAGATACGCAGTATTTT

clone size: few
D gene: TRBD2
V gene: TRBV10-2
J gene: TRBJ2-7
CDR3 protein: CASSEGTRFYEQYF
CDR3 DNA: TGCGCCAGCAGTGAGGGGACTAGATTCTACGAGCAGTACTTC

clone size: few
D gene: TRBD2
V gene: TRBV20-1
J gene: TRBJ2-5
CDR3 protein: CSAQKLARYQETQYF
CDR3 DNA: TGCAGTGCTCAAAAACTAGCGCGGTACCAAGAGACCCAGTACTTC

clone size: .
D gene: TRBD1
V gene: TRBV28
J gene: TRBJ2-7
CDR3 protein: CASRLAGQGYEQYF
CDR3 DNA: TGTGCCAGCAGGCTCGCGGGACAGGGGTACGAGCAGTACTTC

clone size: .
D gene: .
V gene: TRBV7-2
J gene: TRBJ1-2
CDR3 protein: CASSTGRRDGYTF
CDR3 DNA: TGTGCCAGCAGCACGGGGAGGAGGGATGGCTACACCTTC

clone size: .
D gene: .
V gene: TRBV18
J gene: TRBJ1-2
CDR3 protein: CASSPAGRDGYTF
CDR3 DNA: TGTGCCAGCTCACCGGCAGGGCGGGATGGCTACACCTTC

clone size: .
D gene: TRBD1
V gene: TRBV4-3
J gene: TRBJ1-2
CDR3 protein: CASSPSSGGSGGYTF
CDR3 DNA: TGCGCCAGCAGTCCAAGTTCAGGGGGCTCGGGAGGCTACACCTTC

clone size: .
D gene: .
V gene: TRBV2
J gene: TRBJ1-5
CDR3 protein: CASSGFDSNQPQHF
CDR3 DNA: TGTGCCAGCAGTGGGTTTGATAGCAATCAGCCCCAGCATTTT

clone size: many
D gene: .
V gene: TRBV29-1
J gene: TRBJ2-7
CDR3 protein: CSVEVSDSSYEQYF
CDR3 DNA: TGCAGCGTTGAAGTGAGTGACAGTTCCTACGAGCAGTACTTC

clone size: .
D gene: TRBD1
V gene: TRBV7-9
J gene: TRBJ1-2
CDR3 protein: CASSLGQGKDYGYTF
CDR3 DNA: TGTGCCAGCAGCTTAGGACAGGGGAAAGACTATGGCTACACCTTC

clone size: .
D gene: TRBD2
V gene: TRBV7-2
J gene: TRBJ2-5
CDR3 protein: CVSSPGLAGETQYF
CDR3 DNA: TGTGTCAGCAGCCCCGGACTAGCGGGAGAGACCCAGTACTTC

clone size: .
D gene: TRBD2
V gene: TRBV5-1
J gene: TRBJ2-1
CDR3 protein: CASSLEGWPSGVLKPYNEQFF
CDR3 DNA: TGCGCCAGCAGCTTGGAGGGTTGGCCTAGCGGGGTTCTTAAGCCCTACAATGAGCAGTTCTTC

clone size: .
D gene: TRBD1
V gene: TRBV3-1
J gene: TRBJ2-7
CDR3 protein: CASSPQTGLHEQYF
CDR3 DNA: TGTGCCAGCAGCCCCCAGACAGGGCTCCACGAGCAGTACTTC

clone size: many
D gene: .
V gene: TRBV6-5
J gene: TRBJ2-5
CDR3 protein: CASSYGGSGETQYF
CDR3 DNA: TGTGCCAGCAGTTACGGCGGGTCAGGAGAGACCCAGTACTTC

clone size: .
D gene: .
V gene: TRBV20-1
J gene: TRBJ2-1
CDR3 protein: CSASASPGQGRIGEQFF
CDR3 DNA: TGCAGTGCTAGCGCAAGCCCCGGACAAGGGCGCATTGGTGAGCAGTTCTTC

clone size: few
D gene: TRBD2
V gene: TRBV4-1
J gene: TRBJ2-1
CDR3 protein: CASSQERRSSGASYNEQFF
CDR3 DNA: TGCGCCAGCAGCCAAGAACGCCGTTCTAGCGGAGCCTCCTACAATGAGCAGTTCTTC

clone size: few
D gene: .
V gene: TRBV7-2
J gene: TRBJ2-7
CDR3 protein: CASSLAWGETYEQYF
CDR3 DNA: TGTGCCAGCAGCTTAGCGTGGGGAGAAACCTACGAGCAGTACTTC

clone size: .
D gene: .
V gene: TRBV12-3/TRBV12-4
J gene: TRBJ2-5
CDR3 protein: CASTHWAGTQETQYF
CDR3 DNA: TGTGCCAGCACCCATTGGGCAGGTACCCAAGAGACCCAGTACTTC

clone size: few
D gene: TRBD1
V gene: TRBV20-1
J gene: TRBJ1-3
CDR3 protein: CSAWDRVIGNTIYF
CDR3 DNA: TGCAGTGCTTGGGACAGGGTAATTGGAAACACCATATATTTT

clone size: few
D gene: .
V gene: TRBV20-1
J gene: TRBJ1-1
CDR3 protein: CSARSDALEAFF
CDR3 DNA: TGCAGTGCTAGAAGCGACGCCCTTGAAGCTTTCTTT

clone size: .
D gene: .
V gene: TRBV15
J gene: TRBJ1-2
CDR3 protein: CATSRGGRDYGYTF
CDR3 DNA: TGTGCCACCAGCAGAGGAGGCAGGGACTATGGCTACACCTTC

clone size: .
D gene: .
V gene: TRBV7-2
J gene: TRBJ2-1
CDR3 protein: CASSSPNNEQFF
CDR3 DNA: TGTGCCAGCAGCTCCCCGAACAATGAGCAGTTCTTC

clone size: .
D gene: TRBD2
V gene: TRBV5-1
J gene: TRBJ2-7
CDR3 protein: CASQERTSRTYEQYF
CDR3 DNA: TGCGCCAGTCAGGAAAGGACTAGCCGAACCTACGAGCAGTACTTC

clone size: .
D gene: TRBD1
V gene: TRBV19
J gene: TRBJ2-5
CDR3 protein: CASSIGQGPNEQYF
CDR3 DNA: TGTGCCAGTAGTATAGGACAGGGGCCCAATGAGCAGTACTTC

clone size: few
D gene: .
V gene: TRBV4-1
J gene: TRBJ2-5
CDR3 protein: CASSQEGWGVQETQYF
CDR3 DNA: TGCGCCAGCAGCCAAGAAGGCTGGGGGGTCCAAGAGACCCAGTACTTC

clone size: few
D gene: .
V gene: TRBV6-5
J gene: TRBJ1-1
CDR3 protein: CASSASFIANTEAFF
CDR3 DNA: TGTGCCAGCAGCGCCTCTTTCATCGCGAACACTGAAGCTTTCTTT

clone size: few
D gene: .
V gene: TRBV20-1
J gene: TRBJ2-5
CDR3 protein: CSAPHLAEETQYF
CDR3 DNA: TGCAGTGCCCCCCATCTAGCAGAAGAGACCCAGTACTTC